What follows are 2 T cell receptor beta chains derived from one specimen sequenced in a study of lymphopenia after photon versus proton radiotherapy. Profiling relied on immunoSEQ multiplex PCR, and the TCRdb table lists in-frame clones only, not all of them. The data contain about 7,300 clones, around 92% of them singletons. The sequenced sample was peripheral blood, obtained from a patient treated with photon-based radiotherapy. These receptor sequences come from a man aged 60-69 years with cholangiocarcinoma.

The chain has TRBV2 and TRBJ2-7; D possibly uses TRBD1 or TRBD2 (6 bases each). The CDR3 runs 12 residues. Germline values: CDR1 SNHLY, CDR2 FYNNEI. Trimming stripped 8 bases from V and 5 bases from J, with 13 bases between. The CDR3 sequence is CASRGGGNEQYF. In DNA form, the CDR3 reads TGTGCCAGCCGAGGAGGGGGAAACGAGCAGTACTTC.

This clone occurred a few times. The chain couples TRBV11-2 to TRBJ2-4; unclear D gene. The CDR3 extends over 14 amino acids. The V end lost 3 bases, the J end lost 8 bases, and 14 bases lay between the germline ends. CDR1 and CDR2 from the germline V gene are SGHAT and FQNNGV. The CDR3 nucleotides read TGTGCCAGCAGCTTCCGTGAAGCTTGGGACATTCAGTACTTC. Translated, it gives CASSFREAWDIQYF.